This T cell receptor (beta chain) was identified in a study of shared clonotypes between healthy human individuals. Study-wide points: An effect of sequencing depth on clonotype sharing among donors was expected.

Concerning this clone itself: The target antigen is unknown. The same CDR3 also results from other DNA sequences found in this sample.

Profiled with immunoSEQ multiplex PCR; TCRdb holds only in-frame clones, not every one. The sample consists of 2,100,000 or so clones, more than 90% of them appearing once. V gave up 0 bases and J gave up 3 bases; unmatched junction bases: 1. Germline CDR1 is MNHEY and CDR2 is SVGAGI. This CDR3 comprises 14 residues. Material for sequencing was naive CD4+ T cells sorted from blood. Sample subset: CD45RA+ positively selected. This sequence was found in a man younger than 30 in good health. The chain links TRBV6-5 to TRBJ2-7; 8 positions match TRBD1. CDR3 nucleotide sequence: TGTGCCAGCAGTTACTCCGACAGGGGCTACGAGCAGTACTTC. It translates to CASSYSDRGYEQYF.